This TCR beta chain came from a study of T cell responses to AZD1222 COVID-19 vaccine. A note on this clone: No antigen is known for it.

Study-wide results and limits: Two AZD1222 doses significantly raised spike-specific TCR breadth and depth over controls.

From germline, CDR1 is SGHDT and CDR2 YYEEEE. The V end lost 1 base, the J end lost 6 bases, and 13 bases lay between the germline ends. The CDR3 has 15 amino acids. Sequencing used immunoSEQ multiplex PCR; TCRdb keeps in-frame clones, though not all of them. The sample lists roughly 100,000 clones; 86% were seen once. This TCR was recovered from an adult in good health. The chain joins TRBV5-6 to TRBJ2-2; D gene unclear. The material sequenced was peripheral blood, taken on day 0 of AZD1222 vaccination. Here the CDR3 DNA reads TGTGCCAGCAGCTTGTTTAGCTCCGGTCCCGGGGAGCTGTTTTTT. It translates to CASSLFSSGPGELFF.